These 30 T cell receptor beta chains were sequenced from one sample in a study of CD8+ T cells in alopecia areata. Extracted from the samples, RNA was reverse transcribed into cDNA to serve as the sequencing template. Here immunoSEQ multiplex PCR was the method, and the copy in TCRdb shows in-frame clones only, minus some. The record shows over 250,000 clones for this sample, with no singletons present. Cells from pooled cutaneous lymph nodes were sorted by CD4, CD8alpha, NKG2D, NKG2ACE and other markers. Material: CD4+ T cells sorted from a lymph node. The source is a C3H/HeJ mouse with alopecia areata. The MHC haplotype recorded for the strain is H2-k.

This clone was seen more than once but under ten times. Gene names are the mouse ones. This CDR3 reads CASSQETGTGGSNTGQLYF. The CDR3 DNA, read in part, is TGTGCCAGCAGCCAAGAGACGGGGACTGGGGGATCAAACACCGGG. The chain combines TRBV5 with TRBJ2-2; 11 bases map to TRBD2. The CDR3 goes on 4 residues after the read ends, and that part is filled in from the germline J gene. After removal of 0 bases from V and 0 bases from J, the junction contained 6 bases not matched to a gene. Germline values: CDR1 LGHNA, CDR2 YNLKQL (reference sequence). The CDR3 length is 19 residues.

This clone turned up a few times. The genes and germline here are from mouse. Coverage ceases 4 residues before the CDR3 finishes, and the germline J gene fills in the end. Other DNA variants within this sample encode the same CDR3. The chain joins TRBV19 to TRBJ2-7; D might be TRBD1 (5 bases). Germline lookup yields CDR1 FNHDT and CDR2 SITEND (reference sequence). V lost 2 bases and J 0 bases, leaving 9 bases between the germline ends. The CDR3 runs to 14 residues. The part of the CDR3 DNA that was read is TGTGCCAGCAGTATTGACAGAAGCTCCTAT. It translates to CASSIDRSSY. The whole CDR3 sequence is CASSIDRSSYEQYF.

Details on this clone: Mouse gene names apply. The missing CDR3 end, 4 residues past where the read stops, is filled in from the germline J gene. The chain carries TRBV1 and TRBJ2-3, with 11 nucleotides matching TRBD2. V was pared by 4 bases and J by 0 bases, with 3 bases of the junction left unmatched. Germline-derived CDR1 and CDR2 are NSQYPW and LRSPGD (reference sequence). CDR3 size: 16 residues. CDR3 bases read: TGCACCTGCAGTGGGACTGGGGGGAAAAGTGCAGAA. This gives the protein CTCSGTGGKSAE. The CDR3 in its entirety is CTCSGTGGKSAETLYF.

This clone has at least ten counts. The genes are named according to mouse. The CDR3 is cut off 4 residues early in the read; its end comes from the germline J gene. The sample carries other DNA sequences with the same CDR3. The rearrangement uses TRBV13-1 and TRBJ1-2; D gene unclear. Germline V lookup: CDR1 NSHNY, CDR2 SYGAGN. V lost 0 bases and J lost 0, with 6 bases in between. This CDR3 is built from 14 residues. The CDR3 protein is CASSDEGANSDYTF. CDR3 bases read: TGTGCCAGCAGTGATGAAGGTGCAAACTCC.

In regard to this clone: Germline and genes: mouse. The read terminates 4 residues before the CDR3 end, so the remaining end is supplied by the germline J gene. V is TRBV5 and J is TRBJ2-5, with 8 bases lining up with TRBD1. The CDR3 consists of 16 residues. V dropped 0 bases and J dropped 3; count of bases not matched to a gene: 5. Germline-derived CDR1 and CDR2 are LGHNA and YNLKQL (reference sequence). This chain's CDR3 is CASSQERGQGQDTQYF. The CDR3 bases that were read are TGTGCCAGCAGCCAAGAAAGAGGACAGGGTCAAGAC.

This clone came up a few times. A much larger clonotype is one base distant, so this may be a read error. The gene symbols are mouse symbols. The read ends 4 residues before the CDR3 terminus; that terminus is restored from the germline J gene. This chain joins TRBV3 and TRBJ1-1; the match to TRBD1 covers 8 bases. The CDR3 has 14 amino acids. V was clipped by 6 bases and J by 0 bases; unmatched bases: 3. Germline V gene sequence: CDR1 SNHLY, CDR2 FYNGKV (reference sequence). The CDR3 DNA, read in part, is TGTGCCAGCAGACAACAGGGGGCAAACACA. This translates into CASRQQGANT. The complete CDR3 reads CASRQQGANTEVFF. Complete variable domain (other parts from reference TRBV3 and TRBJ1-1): GPKVLQIPSHQIIDMGQMVTLNCDPVSNHLYFYWYKQILGQQMEFLVNFYNGKVMEKSKLFKDQFSVERPDGSYFTLKIQPTALEDSAVYFCASRQQGANTEVFFGKGTRLTVV.

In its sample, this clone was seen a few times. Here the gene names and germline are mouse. CDR3 protein: CTCSAEGLGASAETLYF. The part of the CDR3 DNA that was read is TGCACCTGCAGTGCAGAGGGACTGGGGGCTAGTGCAGAA. This chain joins TRBV1 and TRBJ2-3; 11 bases are shared with TRBD2. The read ends 4 residues before the CDR3 terminus; that terminus is restored from the germline J gene. The CDR3 covers 17 residues. Losses at the gene ends were 0 bases for V and 0 bases for J; bases not matched to a gene: 2. Germline V gene sequence: CDR1 NSQYPW, CDR2 LRSPGD (reference sequence).

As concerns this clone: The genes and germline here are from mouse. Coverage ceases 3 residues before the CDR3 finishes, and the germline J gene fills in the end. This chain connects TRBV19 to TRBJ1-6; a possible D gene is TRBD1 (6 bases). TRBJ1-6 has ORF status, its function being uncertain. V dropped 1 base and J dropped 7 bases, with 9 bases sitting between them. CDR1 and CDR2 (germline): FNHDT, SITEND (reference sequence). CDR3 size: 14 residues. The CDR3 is CASSITGWNSPLYF. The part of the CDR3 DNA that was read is TGTGCCAGCAGTATAACAGGGTGGAATTCGCCC.

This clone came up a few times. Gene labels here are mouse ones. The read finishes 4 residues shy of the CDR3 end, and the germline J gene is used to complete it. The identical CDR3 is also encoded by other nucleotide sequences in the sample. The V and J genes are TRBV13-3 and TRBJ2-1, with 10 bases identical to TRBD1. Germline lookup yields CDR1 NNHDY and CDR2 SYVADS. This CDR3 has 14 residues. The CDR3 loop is CASSEDRGLAEQFF. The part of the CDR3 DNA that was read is TGTGCCAGCAGTGAAGACAGGGGGCTCGCT.

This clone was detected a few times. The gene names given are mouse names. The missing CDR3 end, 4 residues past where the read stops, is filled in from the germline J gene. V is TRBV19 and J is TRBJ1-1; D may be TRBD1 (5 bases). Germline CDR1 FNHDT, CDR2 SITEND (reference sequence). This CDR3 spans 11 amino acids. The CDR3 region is CASSRTSEVFF. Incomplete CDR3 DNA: TGTGCCAGCAGTCGGACATCA.

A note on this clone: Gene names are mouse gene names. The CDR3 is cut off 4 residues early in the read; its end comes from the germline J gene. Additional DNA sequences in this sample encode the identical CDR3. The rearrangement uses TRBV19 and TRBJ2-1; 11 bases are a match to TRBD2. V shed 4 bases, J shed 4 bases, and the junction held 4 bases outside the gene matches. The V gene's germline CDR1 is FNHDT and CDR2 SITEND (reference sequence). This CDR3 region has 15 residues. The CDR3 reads CASSPGLGGYAEQFF. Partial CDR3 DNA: TGTGCCAGCAGTCCAGGACTGGGGGGATATGCT.

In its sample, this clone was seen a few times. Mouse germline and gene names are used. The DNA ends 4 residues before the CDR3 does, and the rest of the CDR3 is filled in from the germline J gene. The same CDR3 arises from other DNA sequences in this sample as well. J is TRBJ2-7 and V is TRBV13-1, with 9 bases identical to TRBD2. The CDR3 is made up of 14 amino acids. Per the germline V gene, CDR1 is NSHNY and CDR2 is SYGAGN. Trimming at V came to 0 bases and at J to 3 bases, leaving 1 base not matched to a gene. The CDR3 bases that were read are TGTGCCAGCAGTGATGGGGGACTGGGCTAT. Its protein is CASSDGGLGY. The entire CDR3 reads CASSDGGLGYEQYF.

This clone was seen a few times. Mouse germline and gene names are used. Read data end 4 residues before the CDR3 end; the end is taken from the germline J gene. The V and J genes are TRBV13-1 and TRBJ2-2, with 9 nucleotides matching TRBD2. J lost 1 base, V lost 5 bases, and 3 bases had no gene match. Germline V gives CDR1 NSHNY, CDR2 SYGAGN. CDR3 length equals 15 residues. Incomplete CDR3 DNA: TGTGCCAGCAGGCCGGGACTGGGAAACACCGGG. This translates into CASRPGLGNTG. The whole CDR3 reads CASRPGLGNTGQLYF.

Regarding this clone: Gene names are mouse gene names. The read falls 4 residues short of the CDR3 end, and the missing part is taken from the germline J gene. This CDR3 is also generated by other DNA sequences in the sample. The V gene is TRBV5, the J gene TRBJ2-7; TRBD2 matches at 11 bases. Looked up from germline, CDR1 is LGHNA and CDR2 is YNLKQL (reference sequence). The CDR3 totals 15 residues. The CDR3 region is CASSQSGTGGYEQYF. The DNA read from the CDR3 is TGTGCCAGCAGCCAATCCGGGACTGGGGGTTAT.

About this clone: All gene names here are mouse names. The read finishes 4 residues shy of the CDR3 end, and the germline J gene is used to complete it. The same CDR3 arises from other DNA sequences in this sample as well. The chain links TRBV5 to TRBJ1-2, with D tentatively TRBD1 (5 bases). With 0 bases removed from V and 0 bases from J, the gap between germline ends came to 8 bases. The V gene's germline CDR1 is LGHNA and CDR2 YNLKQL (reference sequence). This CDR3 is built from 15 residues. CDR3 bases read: TGTGCCAGCAGCCAAGATGGGGGAACAAACTCC. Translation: CASSQDGGTNS. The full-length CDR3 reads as CASSQDGGTNSDYTF.

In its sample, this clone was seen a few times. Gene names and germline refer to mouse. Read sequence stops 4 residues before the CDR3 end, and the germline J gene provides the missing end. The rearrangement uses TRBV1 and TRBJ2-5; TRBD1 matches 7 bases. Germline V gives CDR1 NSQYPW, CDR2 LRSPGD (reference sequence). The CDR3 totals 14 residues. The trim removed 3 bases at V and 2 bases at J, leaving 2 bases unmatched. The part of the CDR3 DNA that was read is TGCACCTGCAGTGCCGGACAGGTCCAAGAC. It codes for CTCSAGQVQD. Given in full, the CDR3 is CTCSAGQVQDTQYF.

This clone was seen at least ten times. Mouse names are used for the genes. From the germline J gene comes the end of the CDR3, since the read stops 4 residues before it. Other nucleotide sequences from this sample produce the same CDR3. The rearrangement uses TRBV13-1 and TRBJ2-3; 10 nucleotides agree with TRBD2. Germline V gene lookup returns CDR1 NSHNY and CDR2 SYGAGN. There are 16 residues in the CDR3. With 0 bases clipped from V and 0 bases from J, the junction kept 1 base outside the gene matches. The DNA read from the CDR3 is TGTGCCAGCAGTGATGGACTGGGGGGTAGTGCAGAA. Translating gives CASSDGLGGSAE. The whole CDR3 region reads CASSDGLGGSAETLYF.

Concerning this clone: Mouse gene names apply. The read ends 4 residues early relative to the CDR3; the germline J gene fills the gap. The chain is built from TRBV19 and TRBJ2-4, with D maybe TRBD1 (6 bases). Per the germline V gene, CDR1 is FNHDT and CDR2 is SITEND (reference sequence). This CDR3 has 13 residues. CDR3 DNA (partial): TGTGCCAGCAGTACAGGGGCTATTAAC. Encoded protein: CASSTGAIN. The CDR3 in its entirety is CASSTGAINTLYF.

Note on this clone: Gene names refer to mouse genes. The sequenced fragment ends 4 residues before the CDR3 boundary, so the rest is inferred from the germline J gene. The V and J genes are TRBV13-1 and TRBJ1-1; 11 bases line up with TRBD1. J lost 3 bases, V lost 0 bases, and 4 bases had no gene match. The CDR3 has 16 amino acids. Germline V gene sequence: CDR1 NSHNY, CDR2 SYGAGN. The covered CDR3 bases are TGTGCCAGCAGTGATGCTGGACAGGGGGCGGACACA. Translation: CASSDAGQGADT. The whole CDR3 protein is CASSDAGQGADTEVFF.

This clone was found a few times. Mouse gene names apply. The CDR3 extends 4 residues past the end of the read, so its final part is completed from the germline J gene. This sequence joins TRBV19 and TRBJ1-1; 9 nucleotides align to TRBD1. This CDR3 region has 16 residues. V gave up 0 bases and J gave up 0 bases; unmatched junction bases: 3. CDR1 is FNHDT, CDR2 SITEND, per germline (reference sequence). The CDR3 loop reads CASSIGGTGTNTEVFF. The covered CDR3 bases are TGTGCCAGCAGTATAGGCGGGACAGGGACAAACACA.

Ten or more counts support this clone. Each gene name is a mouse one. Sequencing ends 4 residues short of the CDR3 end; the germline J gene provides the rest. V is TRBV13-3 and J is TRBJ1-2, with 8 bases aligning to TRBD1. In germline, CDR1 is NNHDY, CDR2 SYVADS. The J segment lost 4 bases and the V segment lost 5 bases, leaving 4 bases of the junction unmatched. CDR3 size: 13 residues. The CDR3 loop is CASSNRGGSDYTF. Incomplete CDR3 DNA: TGTGCCAGCAGCAACAGGGGGGGCTCC.

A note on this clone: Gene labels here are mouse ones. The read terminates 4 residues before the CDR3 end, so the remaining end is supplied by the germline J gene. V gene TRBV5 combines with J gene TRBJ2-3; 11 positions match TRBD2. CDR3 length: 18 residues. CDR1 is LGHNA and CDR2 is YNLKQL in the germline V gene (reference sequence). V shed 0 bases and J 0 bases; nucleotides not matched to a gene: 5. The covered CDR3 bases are TGTGCCAGCAGCCAAGATCCCACTGGGGGGGCTAGTGCAGAA. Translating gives CASSQDPTGGASAE. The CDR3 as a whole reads CASSQDPTGGASAETLYF.

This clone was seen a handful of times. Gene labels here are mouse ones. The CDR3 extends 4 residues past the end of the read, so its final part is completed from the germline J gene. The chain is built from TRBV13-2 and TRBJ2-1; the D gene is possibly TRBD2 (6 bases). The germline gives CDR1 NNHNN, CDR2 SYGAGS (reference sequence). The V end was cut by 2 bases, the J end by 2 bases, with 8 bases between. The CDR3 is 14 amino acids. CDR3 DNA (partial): TGTGCCAGCGGTGAGTCTGGGGACTATGCT. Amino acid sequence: CASGESGDYA. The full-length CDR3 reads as CASGESGDYAEQFF.

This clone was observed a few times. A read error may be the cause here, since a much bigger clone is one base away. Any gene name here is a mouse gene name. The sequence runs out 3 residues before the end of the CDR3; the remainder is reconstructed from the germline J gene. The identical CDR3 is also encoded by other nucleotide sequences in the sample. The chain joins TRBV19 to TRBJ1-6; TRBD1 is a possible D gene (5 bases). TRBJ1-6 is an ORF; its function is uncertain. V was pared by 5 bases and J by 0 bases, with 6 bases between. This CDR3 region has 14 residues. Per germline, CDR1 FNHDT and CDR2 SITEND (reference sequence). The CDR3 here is CASRDNSYNSPLYF. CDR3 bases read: TGTGCCAGCAGGGACAATTCCTATAATTCGCCC.

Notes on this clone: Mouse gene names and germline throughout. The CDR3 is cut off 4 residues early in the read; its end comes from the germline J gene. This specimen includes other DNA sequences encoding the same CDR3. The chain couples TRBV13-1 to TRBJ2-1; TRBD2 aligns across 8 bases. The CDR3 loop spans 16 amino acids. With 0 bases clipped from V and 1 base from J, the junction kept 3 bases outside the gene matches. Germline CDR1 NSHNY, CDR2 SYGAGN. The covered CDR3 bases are TGTGCCAGCAGTGATGCACTGGGGGACAACTATGCT. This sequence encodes CASSDALGDNYA. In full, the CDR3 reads CASSDALGDNYAEQFF.

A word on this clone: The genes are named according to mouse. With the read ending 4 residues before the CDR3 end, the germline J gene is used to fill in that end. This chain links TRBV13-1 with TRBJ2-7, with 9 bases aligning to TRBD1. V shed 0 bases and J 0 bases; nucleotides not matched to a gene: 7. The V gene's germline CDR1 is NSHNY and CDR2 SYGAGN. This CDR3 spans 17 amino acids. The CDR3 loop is CASSDAGGTGHSYEQYF. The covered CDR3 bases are TGTGCCAGCAGTGATGCCGGCGGGACAGGGCACTCCTAT.

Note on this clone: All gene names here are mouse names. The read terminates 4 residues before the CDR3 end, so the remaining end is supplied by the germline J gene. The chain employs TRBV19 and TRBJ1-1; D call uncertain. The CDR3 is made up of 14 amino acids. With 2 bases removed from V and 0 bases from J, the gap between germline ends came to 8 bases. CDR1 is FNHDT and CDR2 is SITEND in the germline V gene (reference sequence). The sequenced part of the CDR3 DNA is TGTGCCAGCAGTATCCAGAATGCAAACACA. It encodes CASSIQNANT. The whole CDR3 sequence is CASSIQNANTEVFF.

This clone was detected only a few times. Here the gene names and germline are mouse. The DNA read from the CDR3 is TGTGCTAGCAGTAGAGATAAGGGGGAGGTCTAT. It specifies CASSRDKGEVY. The whole CDR3 reads CASSRDKGEVYEQYF. The V gene is TRBV17, the J gene TRBJ2-7; perhaps TRBD1 as D (6 bases). With the read ending 4 residues before the CDR3 end, the germline J gene is used to fill in that end. V lost 0 bases and J 3 bases, leaving 12 bases between the germline ends. CDR1 is MNHDT and CDR2 is YYDKIL in the germline V gene. The CDR3 contains 15 residues.

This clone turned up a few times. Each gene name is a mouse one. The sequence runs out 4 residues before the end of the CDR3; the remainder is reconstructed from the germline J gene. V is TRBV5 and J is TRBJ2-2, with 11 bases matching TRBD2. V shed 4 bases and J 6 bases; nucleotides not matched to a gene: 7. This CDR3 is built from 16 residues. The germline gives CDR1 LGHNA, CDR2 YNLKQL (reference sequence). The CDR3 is CASSPQGLGVPGQLYF. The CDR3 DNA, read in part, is TGTGCCAGCAGCCCCCAGGGACTGGGGGTCCCCGGG.

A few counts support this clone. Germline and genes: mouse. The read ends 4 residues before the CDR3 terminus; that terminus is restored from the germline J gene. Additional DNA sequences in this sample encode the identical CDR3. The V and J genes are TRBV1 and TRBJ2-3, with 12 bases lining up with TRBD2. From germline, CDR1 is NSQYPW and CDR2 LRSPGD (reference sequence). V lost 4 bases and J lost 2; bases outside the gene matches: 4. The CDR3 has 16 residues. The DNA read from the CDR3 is TGCACCTGCAGTGGAGACTGGGGGGGCGTTGCAGAA. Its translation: CTCSGDWGGVAE. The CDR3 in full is CTCSGDWGGVAETLYF.